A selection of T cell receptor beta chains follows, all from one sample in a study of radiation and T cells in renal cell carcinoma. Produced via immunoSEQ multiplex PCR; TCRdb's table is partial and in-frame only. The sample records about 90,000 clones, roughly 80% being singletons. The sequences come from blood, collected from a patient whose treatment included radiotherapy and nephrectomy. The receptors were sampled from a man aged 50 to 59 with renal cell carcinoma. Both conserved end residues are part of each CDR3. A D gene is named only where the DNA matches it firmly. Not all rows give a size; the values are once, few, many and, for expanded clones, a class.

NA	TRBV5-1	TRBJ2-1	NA	TGCGCCAGCACCTCGACCCTCAGCTCCTACAATGAGCAGTTCTTC	CASTSTLSSYNEQFF
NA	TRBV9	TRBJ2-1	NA	TGTGCCAGCAGCGGAACACTTAATGAGCAGTTCTTC	CASSGTLNEQFF
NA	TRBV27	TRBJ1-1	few	TGTGCCAGCGCACAGGGTGGGACTGAAGCTTTCTTT	CASAQGGTEAFF
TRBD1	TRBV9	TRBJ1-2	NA	TGTGCCAGCAGTGACAGGGGCGCCAACTATGGCTACACCTTC	CASSDRGANYGYTF
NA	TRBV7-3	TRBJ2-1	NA	TGTGCCAGCAGCTTAACGACATACCCCCTGGGGGAGGTAGGGCTGGGATTCACAAATGAGCAGTTCTTC	CASSLTTYPLGEVGLGFTNEQFF
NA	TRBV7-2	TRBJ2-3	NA	TGTGCCAGCAGCCCCGGAGGGGAAGATACGCAGTATTTT	CASSPGGEDTQYF
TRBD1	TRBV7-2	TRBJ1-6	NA	TGTGCCAGCAGCTCATATTACCTTACAGGGGACAGCTATAATTCACCCCTCCACTTT	CASSSYYLTGDSYNSPLHF
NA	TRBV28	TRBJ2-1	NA	TGTGCCAGCAGCCCCGAGGGCAGGCTCTACAATGAGCAGTTCTTC	CASSPEGRLYNEQFF
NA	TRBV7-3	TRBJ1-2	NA	TGTGCCAGCAGCCCCGGAAGCGACTATGGCTACACCTTC	CASSPGSDYGYTF
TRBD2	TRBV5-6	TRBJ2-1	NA	TGTGCCAGCAGCACAGGAAGGGCGGGAGTTCTCCCCTACAATGAGCAGTTCTTC	CASSTGRAGVLPYNEQFF
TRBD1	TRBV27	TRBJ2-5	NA	TGTGCCAGCAGTGACCTGTATACAGGGGGACAAGAGACCCAGTACTTC	CASSDLYTGGQETQYF
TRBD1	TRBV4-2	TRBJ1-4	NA	TGTGCCAGCAGCCAAGTAATCCAGGGGGGCGTAAAACTGTTTTTT	CASSQVIQGGVKLFF
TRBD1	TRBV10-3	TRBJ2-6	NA	TGTGCCACCGGGACAGGGGAGGGATCTGGGGCCAACGTCCTGACTTTC	CATGTGEGSGANVLTF
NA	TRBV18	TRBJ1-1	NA	TGTGCCAGCTCCCTGAAAGATTCGGGGGCGATGGGCACTGAAGCTTTCTTT	CASSLKDSGAMGTEAFF
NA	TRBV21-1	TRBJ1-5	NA	TGTGCCAGCAGCACGATAACCCGGGACAGTACTTGCAATCAGCCCCAGCATTTT	CASSTITRDSTCNQPQHF
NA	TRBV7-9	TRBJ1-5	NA	TGTGCCAGCAGCTTACACGGCCCGGGCAATCAGCCCCAGCATTTT	CASSLHGPGNQPQHF
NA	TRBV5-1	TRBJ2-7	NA	TGCGCCAGCAGCCTCCGACCCTACGAGCAGTACTTC	CASSLRPYEQYF
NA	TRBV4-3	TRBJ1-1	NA	TGCGCCAGCAGCCATAGAACGGGGACTGAAGCTTTCTTT	CASSHRTGTEAFF
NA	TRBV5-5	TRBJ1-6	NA	TGTGCCAGCAACTTTGGACGGGGAGGGGCTTCACCCCTCCACTTT	CASNFGRGGASPLHF
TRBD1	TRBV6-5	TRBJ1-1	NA	TGTGCCAGCAGACCCGGGACAGCGAACACTGAAGCTTTCTTT	CASRPGTANTEAFF
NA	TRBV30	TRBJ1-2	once	TGTGCCTGGAGTTTGTCGGATTATGGCTACACCTTC	CAWSLSDYGYTF
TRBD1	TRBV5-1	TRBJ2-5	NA	TGCGCCAGCAGCTTCGGGACAGGTCAGGAAGAGACCCAGTACTTC	CASSFGTGQEETQYF
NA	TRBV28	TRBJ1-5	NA	TGTGCCACCTGGGAAGATCGCAATCAGCCCCAGCATTTT	CATWEDRNQPQHF
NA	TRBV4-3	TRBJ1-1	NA	TGCGCCAGCAGCCAAGTCGGTGGGACTGAAGCTTTCTTT	CASSQVGGTEAFF
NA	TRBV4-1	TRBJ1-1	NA	TGCGCCAGCAGCCAAGGAATGCCGGGGACTGAAGCTTTCTTT	CASSQGMPGTEAFF
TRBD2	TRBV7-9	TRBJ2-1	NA	TGTGCCAGCAGCCTACTAGCGGGGGTCTACAATGAGCAGTTCTTC	CASSLLAGVYNEQFF
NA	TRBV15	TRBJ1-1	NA	TGTGCCACCAGCGGGGGGTTAGGAGCTTTCTTT	CATSGGLGAFF
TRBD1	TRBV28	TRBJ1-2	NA	TGTGCCAGCAGGGGACAGCGACCCTATGGCTACACCTTC	CASRGQRPYGYTF
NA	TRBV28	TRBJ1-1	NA	TGTGCCAGCAGTGTGGGTTTTGGGAGTCACACTGAAGCTTTCTTT	CASSVGFGSHTEAFF
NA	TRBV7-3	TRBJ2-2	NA	TGTGCCAGCGGGGAAACAGGGAACACCGGGGAGCTGTTTTTT	CASGETGNTGELFF
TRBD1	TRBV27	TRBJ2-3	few	TGTGCCAGCAGGACAGGGGCAGATACGCAGTATTTT	CASRTGADTQYF
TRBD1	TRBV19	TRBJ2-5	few	TGTGCCAGTAGTATCCTTGTGACAGGGGGGACCCAGTACTTC	CASSILVTGGTQYF
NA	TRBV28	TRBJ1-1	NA	TGTGCCAGCACTACCGAGGTCACTGAAGCTTTCTTT	CASTTEVTEAFF
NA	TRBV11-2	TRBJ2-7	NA	TGTGCCAGCAGACAACAGGGCCCGAGCTCCTACGAGCAGTACTTC	CASRQQGPSSYEQYF
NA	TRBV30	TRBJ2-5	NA	TGTGCCTGGAGTACGGGTAACCAAGAGACCCAGTACTTC	CAWSTGNQETQYF
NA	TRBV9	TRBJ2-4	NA	TGTGCCAGCAGCGTAGCCCCCGCCGGGGGCAAAAACATTCAGTACTTC	CASSVAPAGGKNIQYF
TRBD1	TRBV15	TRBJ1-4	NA	TGTGCCACCAGCAGAGGACAGGGGCTAGAGGAAAAACTGTTTTTT	CATSRGQGLEEKLFF
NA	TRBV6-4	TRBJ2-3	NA	TGTGCCAGCAGTTTGTCTAGGCAAGATACGCAGTATTTT	CASSLSRQDTQYF
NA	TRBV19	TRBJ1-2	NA	TGTGCCAATGGGGGTGATGGCTACACCTTC	CANGGDGYTF
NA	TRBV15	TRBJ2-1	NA	TGTGCCACCAGCAGAGACCAAATCCATGAGCAGTTCTTC	CATSRDQIHEQFF
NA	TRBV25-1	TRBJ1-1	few	TGTGCCAGTAAGAGGGGCACTGAAGCTTTCTTT	CASKRGTEAFF
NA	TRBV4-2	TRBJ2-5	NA	TGTGCCAGCAGCCAGTATGCTGGGACCCAGTACTTC	CASSQYAGTQYF
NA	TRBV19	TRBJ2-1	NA	TGTGCCAGCGGCAGGACGGGCAATGAGCAGTTCTTC	CASGRTGNEQFF
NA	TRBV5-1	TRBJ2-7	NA	TGCGCCAGCAGCTTGGGGACCCACTCCTACGAGCAGTACTTC	CASSLGTHSYEQYF